Below, one TCR beta chain is given with its context. This clonotype was observed many times. It has no known antigen specificity. Mismatch with germline at one junction end may stem from a read error. Library prep was done by 5' RACE. The instrument given in TCRdb is Illumina HiSeq 2000. A universal primer binding site was added through template switching, and the final cDNA carried a unique molecular identifier so that TCR cDNA molecules could be counted accurately. Specific primers in the conserved constant-segment region were used to synthesize first-strand cDNA for the TCR alpha and beta chains. To control for contamination, every cDNA library was double barcoded, receiving both a SMART-Mk sample barcode and Illumina barcodes. TruSeq adapter sequences along with Illumina sample barcodes were introduced in two successive PCR steps. TCR alpha and beta cDNA libraries were sequenced on the Illumina HiSeq platform with custom primers. The study's own analysis went as follows. MiGEC was used to process raw reads and extract unique molecular identifiers, and MiXCR was used to find CDR3 positions. For each individual, recombination models were inferred using an EM algorithm with the repgenHMM and IGoR tools. Shared clonotype analysis was performed with the tcR package in R, normalizing sharing by the product of cloneset sizes. To study raw recombination without the effects of thymic and clonal selection, out-of-frame nonproductive sequences were analyzed. TCRdb trimmed public reads at Q25 via fastp, called clones via MiXCR and kept in-frame beta chains. CDR3 protein duplicates are merged, each entry listing the most common genes and DNA. The V and J calls come from TCRdb's annotation, not from the publication. This sample lists under 350,000 distinct CDR3 sequences; roughly 9.8% were detected once. About 7.1% of the sample goes to the ten largest clones.

The CDR3 spans 10 residues, from the cysteine through the phenylalanine. The read is trimmed to its CDR3 DNA, 30 bases read in frame from base 1. From a lookup of the germline V gene, CDR1 and CDR2 are SQVTM and ANQGSEA. This record comes from a study of identical twins (TCRdb year 2016). About the full investigation: The study deep-sequenced TCR alpha and beta repertoires from monozygotic twins, unrelated adults of various ages and cord blood to test whether fetal clonotypes persist. To rule out contamination, the twin experiments were replicated at different times with different library preparation protocols.

Study-wide conclusions, independent of this receptor: Invariant T cells such as MAIT and iNKT could partly confound zero-insertion analyses, although diverse VJ usage argued against such confounding for most clonotypes. Recombination models systematically underestimated out-of-frame TCR alpha sharing in monozygotic twins but agreed with sharing between unrelated individuals. Fewer insertions were carried by abundant cord blood beta clonotypes, a similar but weaker trend appeared in young adult naive repertoires, and no such trend appeared in memory repertoires. The excess sharing between twins in beta out-of-frame sequences was weaker because fewer shared sequences reduced the signal-to-noise ratio. Because the same donors could not be followed over many years, the conclusions relied on cross-sectional statistical analysis. Compared with coincidental sharing between unrelated individuals, out-of-frame TCR alpha sequences shared between twins showed an excess of sequences with low generation probability.

All donors were healthy Caucasians. Three pairs of female monozygotic twins, all aged roughly 18 to 29 years, made up the twin cohort. Positive isolation kits from Invitrogen were used to isolate the CD4+ and CD8+ T cell populations. These same records also appear under a second study, on yellow fever vaccine responses in identical twins. Taken from the second paper: According to the authors, in identical twins the way T cells responded to vaccination appeared partly convergent and partly personalized. In identical twins, the study followed T cell clones that responded to the vaccine with precision.

Recombination joined TRBV29-1 with TRBJ2-3; too little of a D gene remains to name it. The sample was CD8+ T cells sorted from blood. The TCR was taken from a woman between 18 and 29 years old in good health. The CDR3 amino acid sequence is: CSVDSETKNF. The DNA reads TGCAGCGTCGATTCCGAGACGAAGAATTTT.